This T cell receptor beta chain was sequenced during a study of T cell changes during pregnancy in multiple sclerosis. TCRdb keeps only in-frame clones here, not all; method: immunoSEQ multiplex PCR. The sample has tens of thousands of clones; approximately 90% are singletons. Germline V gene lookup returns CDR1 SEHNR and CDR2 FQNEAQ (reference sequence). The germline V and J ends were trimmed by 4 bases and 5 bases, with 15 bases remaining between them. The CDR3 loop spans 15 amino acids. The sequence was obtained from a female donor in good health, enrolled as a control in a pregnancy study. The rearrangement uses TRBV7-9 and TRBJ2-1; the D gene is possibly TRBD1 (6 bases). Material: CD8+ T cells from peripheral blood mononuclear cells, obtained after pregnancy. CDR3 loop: CASSSPRDRNNEQFF. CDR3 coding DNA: TGTGCCAGCAGCTCCCCGCGAGACAGGAACAATGAGCAGTTCTTC.